These 17 T cell receptor beta chains were sequenced from one sample in a study of T-cell memory formation after mild COVID-19. TCRdb reanalysed the 5' RACE reads using MiXCR and keeps one entry per CDR3 protein. The sample holds some 450,000 distinct CDR3 sequences, roughly 18% seen once. Sequencing was done on a sample of PBMCs or a T cell subset sorted from them (not recorded which). The receptors derive from a man in his late teens or twenties who had mild COVID-19 (a few samples of this study predate the infection). Cell type and time point are not known.

V and J are TRBV30 and TRBJ1-1; tentatively, D is TRBD1 (6 bases). Trimming stripped 4 bases from V and 5 bases from J, with 17 bases between. This CDR3 has 14 amino acids. The germline gives CDR1 GTSNPN, CDR2 SVGIG (reference sequence). CDR3 nucleotides: TGTGCCTGGATTCCACAGGGACATGGAACTGAAGCTTTCTTT. It yields the protein CAWIPQGHGTEAFF.

This clonotype has at least ten counts. This sequence joins TRBV18 and TRBJ2-5; D possibly matches TRBD1 or TRBD2 (5 bases each). The germline gives CDR1 KGHSH, CDR2 LQKENI. CDR3 length: 16 residues. Trimming took 0 bases from V and 3 from J, leaving 14 bases between them. CDR3 region: CASSPPGPRGEETQYF. The CDR3 nucleotides are TGTGCCAGCTCACCACCGGGGCCTCGGGGCGAAGAGACCCAGTACTTC.

This chain links TRBV30 with TRBJ2-5, with TRBD1 matching 7 bases. V trimming: 0 bases; J trimming: 1 base; junction bases outside the gene matches: 5. This CDR3 has 15 residues. Germline lookup yields CDR1 GTSNPN and CDR2 SVGIG (reference sequence). This CDR3 is CAWSVPTGIQETQYF. The CDR3 coding sequence is TGTGCCTGGAGTGTGCCGACAGGGATCCAAGAGACCCAGTACTTC.

This clonotype has a handful of counts. The chain couples TRBV12-3 or TRBV12-4 to TRBJ1-5; tentative D call: TRBD1 (6 bases). CDR3 size: 14 residues. Trimming pared 6 bases from V and 0 bases from J, leaving 9 bases between. The CDR3: CASSQGHSNQPQHF. CDR3 in DNA: TGTGCCAGCAGCCAGGGGCATAGCAATCAGCCCCAGCATTTT.

The J gene is TRBJ1-2, the V gene TRBV18; D ambiguous. CDR3 length: 13 amino acids. Germline values: CDR1 KGHSH, CDR2 LQKENI. The V and J ends lost 0 bases and 4 bases respectively, with 6 bases between them. The CDR3 DNA sequence: TGTGCCAGCTCACCACCACAGTTCTATGGCTACACCTTC. Protein product: CASSPPQFYGYTF.

In its sample, this clonotype was seen a few times. This rearrangement joins TRBV7-9 to TRBJ2-6; TRBD2 is a possible D gene (6 bases). The CDR3 spans 15 residues. The germline gives CDR1 SEHNR, CDR2 FQNEAQ (reference sequence). V lost 1 base to trimming and J lost 2 bases, with 6 bases between them. CDR3 DNA: TGTGCCAGCAGCTTAGAGCGGGCTGGGGCCAACGTCCTGACTTTC. Encoded protein: CASSLERAGANVLTF.

This clonotype has a handful of counts. This chain joins TRBV10-1 and TRBJ1-5, with no clear D. The CDR3 length is 13 residues. V gave up 4 bases and J gave up 4 bases, with 8 bases separating them. Germline V lookup: CDR1 WNHNN, CDR2 SYGVQD (reference sequence). CDR3 in DNA: TGCGCCAGCAGTGGGGGTTTGAATCAGCCCCAGCATTTT. Its translation: CASSGGLNQPQHF.

The chain is built from TRBV5-1 and TRBJ1-1, with D maybe TRBD1 (6 bases). The germline CDR1 and CDR2 sequences are SGHRS and YFSETQ. Trimming stripped 5 bases from V and 11 bases from J, with 25 bases between. The CDR3 loop spans 15 amino acids. CDR3 protein: CASRKGDTIPGGAFF. The CDR3 nucleotides read TGCGCCAGCAGAAAGGGGGATACCATCCCCGGAGGGGCTTTCTTT.

Many counts were recorded for this clonotype. The chain carries TRBV9 and TRBJ2-1; possibly TRBD1 or TRBD2 for D (5 bases each). Germline CDR1 reads SGDLS; CDR2 reads YYNGEE. Trimming took off 2 bases at V and 7 bases at J, with 10 bases between the two ends. CDR3 size: 13 residues. CDR3 loop: CASSVGGRNEQFF. The CDR3 DNA reads TGTGCCAGCAGCGTTGGGGGAAGGAATGAGCAGTTCTTC.

This clonotype has at least ten counts. The chain uses TRBV4-3 and TRBJ2-3, with D perhaps matching TRBD2 (7 bases). Germline V CDR1 and CDR2: LGHNA, YSLEER. This CDR3 contains 17 residues. Trimming cost V 1 base and J 2 bases, with 16 bases left between them. In DNA form, the CDR3 reads TGCGCCAGCAGCCAAGGTTCTGCGGGGGCTTACACAGATACGCAGTATTTT. This gives the protein CASSQGSAGAYTDTQYF.

This clonotype has just a few counts. The CDR3 loop is CASSVRGRVSDTQYF. The CDR3 nucleotides read TGTGCCAGCAGTGTCAGGGGGCGAGTCTCAGATACGCAGTATTTT. The chain is built from TRBV25-1 and TRBJ2-3, with TRBD1 matching 8 bases. The CDR3 is 15 residues long. Looked up from germline, CDR1 is MGHDK and CDR2 is SYGVNS. V shed 4 bases, J shed 4 bases, and the junction held 7 bases outside the gene matches.

The CDR3 sequence is CAWSQGPSSDYEQYF. The CDR3 nucleotides read TGTGCCTGGAGTCAGGGCCCTTCCAGCGACTACGAGCAGTACTTC. This chain uses TRBV30 with TRBJ2-7, with D possibly TRBD1 on 5 matching bases. The CDR3 length is 15 residues. Germline CDR1 reads GTSNPN; CDR2 reads SVGIG (reference sequence). V was trimmed by 2 bases and J by 3 bases, leaving 17 bases between them.

Only a few counts were recorded for this clonotype. This chain uses TRBV4-1 with TRBJ2-3; D is uncertain. Germline V lookup: CDR1 MGHRA, CDR2 YSYEKL. V lost 0 bases to trimming and J lost 0 bases, with 10 bases between them. This CDR3 comprises 16 residues. This CDR3 is CASSQESRPSTDTQYF. CDR3 coding DNA: TGCGCCAGCAGCCAAGAATCCCGACCGAGCACAGATACGCAGTATTTT.

This clonotype showed up just a few times. The chain combines TRBV10-3 with TRBJ1-1; no reliable D call. The CDR3 runs to 12 residues. Germline V CDR1 and CDR2: ENHRY, SYGVKD. V shed 2 bases and J shed 4 bases, with 5 bases lying between them. The CDR3: CAISEKVTEAFF. The DNA for the CDR3 is TGTGCCATCAGTGAGAAAGTCACTGAAGCTTTCTTT.

The rearrangement links TRBV7-9 to TRBJ2-1, with D possibly being TRBD1 (5 bases). V gave up 0 bases and J gave up 8 bases, with 11 bases separating them. This CDR3 spans 14 amino acids. Germline V lookup: CDR1 SEHNR, CDR2 FQNEAQ (reference sequence). CDR3 protein: CASSLAGAWDEQFF. The CDR3 DNA sequence: TGTGCCAGCAGCTTAGCAGGGGCATGGGATGAGCAGTTCTTC.

This clonotype was seen at least ten times. J is TRBJ1-5 and V is TRBV5-5; 10 bases map to TRBD1. This CDR3 has 15 amino acids. The trim removed 4 bases at V and 9 bases at J, leaving 10 bases unmatched. Looked up from germline, CDR1 is SGHKS and CDR2 is YYEKEE (reference sequence). The CDR3 is CASSPPGTGAGPQHF. The CDR3 region has the DNA TGTGCCAGCAGCCCTCCCGGGACAGGGGCAGGGCCCCAGCATTTT.

V usage is TRBV11-2 and J usage is TRBJ2-3, with D hard to call. The CDR3 has 11 residues. Trimming left V 4 bases short and J 10 bases short, with 9 bases between. CDR1 and CDR2 from the germline V gene are SGHAT and FQNNGV. The CDR3 reads CASSSEFAQYF. In DNA, the CDR3 is TGTGCCAGCAGCTCAGAATTCGCGCAGTATTTT.